This TCR beta chain was found in a study of blood T cell repertoires in COVID-19. Study-level information: T cells, B-cell-depleted T cells, or PBMCs provided the cDNA or gDNA that served as material.

In the study's own analysis: Amplified reference gene primers provided the basis for estimating nucleated cell counts. Clones were sequenced by immunoSEQ multiplex PCR, and TCRdb holds only the in-frame ones, with some missing. That table furnishes V, J and clone size, whereas the DNA furnished D and trimming. This sample carries roughly 260,000 clones, approximately 80% of them seen once, and the ten largest clones take 3% to 4%. In this sample, this clone turned up a few times. This receptor was obtained from a middle-aged woman with active or convalescent COVID-19. The sequenced sample was peripheral blood.

This chain's CDR3 is CSVSRSNYGYTF. CDR3 sequence (DNA): TGCAGCGTTTCCAGGTCGAACTATGGCTACACCTTC. The chain employs TRBV29-1 and TRBJ1-2; no reliable D call. The CDR3 is 12 residues long. V gave up 5 bases and J gave up 2 bases, with 9 bases separating them. Germline-derived CDR1 and CDR2 are SQVTM and ANQGSEA.